One sample yielded the 20 T cell receptor beta chains listed below, sequenced in a study of blood T cell repertoires in COVID-19 (dated by TCRdb to the early 2020s). The library was built by means of the immunoSEQ multiplex PCR assay. TCRdb carries this immuneACCESS record with in-frame sequences only. Its versions omit some clonotypes, under half of them owing to an unresolved V gene in the studies checked, with the rest unexplained. Across this sample there are 50,000 or so clones, with roughly four fifths seen only once. The ten largest clones add up to 7% to 7.5% of the sample. Material: peripheral blood. Every receptor here comes from a middle-aged man with acute or convalescent COVID-19.

CDR3 sequence reads: CATSSSGTDTQYF. The CDR3 DNA reads TGTGCCACCAGTTCCTCCGGTACAGATACGCAGTATTTT. V usage is TRBV24-1 and J usage is TRBJ2-3; D is unclear. This CDR3 comprises 13 residues. With 6 bases removed from V and 3 bases from J, the gap between germline ends came to 9 bases. Germline CDR1 is KGHDR and CDR2 is SFDVKD.

This clone was seen once. The V call is TRBV30, the J call TRBJ1-1, with 7 positions matching TRBD1. The germline CDR1 and CDR2 sequences are GTSNPN and SVGIG (reference sequence). Losses at the gene ends were 7 bases for V and 0 bases for J; bases not matched to a gene: 5. The CDR3 loop spans 13 amino acids. In DNA, the CDR3 is TGTGCCTTTCAGACAGGGCTGAACACTGAAGCTTTCTTT. Its translation: CAFQTGLNTEAFF.

V and J are TRBV24-1 and TRBJ2-2; 10 nucleotides match TRBD2. Germline V gene lookup returns CDR1 KGHDR and CDR2 SFDVKD. The ends lost 4 bases at V and 5 bases at J; junction bases unmatched: 9. The CDR3 spans 17 residues. The CDR3 is CATSDIHGLAETGELFF. In DNA form, the CDR3 reads TGTGCCACCAGTGACATCCATGGACTAGCGGAGACCGGGGAGCTGTTTTTT.

The V call is TRBV19, the J call TRBJ2-1; the D is unclear. Germline V lookup: CDR1 LNHDA, CDR2 SQIVND (reference sequence). Trimming shortened V by 7 bases and J by 4 bases, and 17 bases separated the two germline ends. CDR3 size: 15 residues. The CDR3 DNA sequence: TGTGCCAGTACCCCTCGTATGTCTAGTTACAATGAGCAGTTCTTC. Translated, it gives CASTPRMSSYNEQFF.

V gene TRBV28 combines with J gene TRBJ1-2, with 8 bases that match TRBD1. V shed 6 bases and J 4 bases; nucleotides not matched to a gene: 10. Germline CDR1 reads MDHEN; CDR2 reads SYDVKM. CDR3 length: 15 amino acids. The CDR3 loop reads CASRTTRTGTYGYTF. The CDR3 DNA reads TGTGCCAGCAGGACCACCCGGACAGGGACCTATGGCTACACCTTC.

The V and J genes are TRBV7-2 and TRBJ2-7; maybe TRBD1 (6 bases). Germline V gene sequence: CDR1 SGHTA, CDR2 FQGNSA. V lost 3 bases and J lost 1, with 13 bases in between. This CDR3 spans 15 amino acids. The CDR3 DNA reads TGTGCCAGCAGCTTTGATCCAGGGGCATCCTACGAGCAGTACTTC. Its protein product is CASSFDPGASYEQYF. The full variable domain, rest sourced from reference TRBV7-2 and TRBJ2-7, is GAGVSQSPSNKVTEKGKDVELRCDPISGHTALYWYRQSLGQGLEFLIYFQGNSAPDKSGLPSDRFSAERTGGSVSTLTIQRTQQEDSAVYLCASSFDPGASYEQYFGPGTRLTVT.

The J gene is TRBJ1-5, the V gene TRBV30; maybe TRBD1 (5 bases). From germline, CDR1 is GTSNPN and CDR2 SVGIG (reference sequence). Trimming pared 5 bases from V and 7 bases from J, leaving 21 bases between. The CDR3 spans 15 residues. The CDR3 spells CAWSTTPGWNQPQHF. CDR3 DNA: TGTGCCTGGTCTACTACCCCAGGGTGGAACCAGCCCCAGCATTTT.

The V and J genes are TRBV24-1 and TRBJ1-1; possibly TRBD1 for D (5 bases). Germline CDR1 is KGHDR and CDR2 is SFDVKD. The CDR3 consists of 12 residues. The V gene lost 4 bases and the J gene lost 10 bases, with 12 bases spanning the gap. CDR3 amino acids: CATSDGGVRAFF. In DNA form, the CDR3 reads TGTGCCACCAGTGACGGGGGGGTGCGAGCTTTCTTT.

The chain combines TRBV12-3 or TRBV12-4 with TRBJ1-1, with a weak D call TRBD1 (5 bases). The V end lost 5 bases, the J end lost 5 bases, and 12 bases lay between the germline ends. The CDR3 sequence is 13 residues long. DNA for the CDR3: TGTGCCAGCAGTCGGTTGGAGGGGACTGAAGCTTTCTTT. It codes for CASSRLEGTEAFF.

The chain uses TRBV5-1 and TRBJ1-2; 7 bases align to TRBD1. In germline, CDR1 is SGHRS, CDR2 YFSETQ. With 0 bases clipped from V and 3 bases from J, the junction kept 11 bases outside the gene matches. The CDR3 loop spans 17 amino acids. CDR3 protein: CASSLGTGSIGYYGYTF. CDR3 bases: TGCGCCAGCAGCTTGGGGACAGGATCAATAGGGTACTATGGCTACACCTTC.

The count of this clone is one. V usage is TRBV21-1 and J usage is TRBJ2-2; TRBD1, the table's D call, lacks a check against the DNA. TRBV21-1 is deemed a pseudogene. The CDR3 has 17 amino acids. The CDR3 is CASSDKGQQLDTGELFF. CDR3 nucleotide sequence: TGTGCCAGCAGCGACAAGGGACAGCAGTTGGACACCGGGGAGCTGTTTTTT.

This clone is categorized as medium-sized. V usage is TRBV12-5 and J usage is TRBJ1-1; D not certain. Germline lookup yields CDR1 LGHNT and CDR2 FRNRAP. CDR3 length: 13 residues. Trimming removed 2 bases at V and 6 bases at J, with 10 bases between. The CDR3 nucleotides are TGTGCTAGTGGTTTGTGGCTAGGCTCTGAAGCTTTCTTT. Translation: CASGLWLGSEAFF. Drawing the rest from reference TRBV12-5 and TRBJ1-1, the complete variable domain is DARVTQTPRHKVTEMGQEVTMRCQPILGHNTVFWYRQTMMQGLELLAYFRNRAPLDDSGMPKDRFSAEMPDATLATLKIQPSEPRDSAVYFCASGLWLGSEAFFGQGTRLTVV.

This sequence joins TRBV6-5 and TRBJ1-1; D not certain. V was shortened by 8 bases and J by 3 bases, with 13 bases between the two germline ends. CDR3 length: 13 residues. The germline V gene encodes CDR1 MNHEY and CDR2 SVGAGI. CDR3 protein: CASPLSTDTEAFF. The CDR3, as DNA: TGTGCCAGCCCCCTGAGCACGGACACTGAAGCTTTCTTT.

This chain links TRBV23-1 with TRBJ1-2, with D hard to call. TRBV23-1 is an ORF, and what it does is uncertain. CDR3 length: 16 residues. The V and J ends lost 3 bases and 6 bases respectively, with 20 bases between them. CDR3 sequence: CASSHLVLDVTDGYTF. CDR3 coding DNA: TGCGCCAGCAGTCACCTAGTTTTGGATGTGACGGATGGCTACACCTTC.

V is TRBV6-5 and J is TRBJ2-2; 9 bases are shared with TRBD1. V was clipped by 4 bases and J by 6 bases; unmatched bases: 6. Germline V CDR1 and CDR2: MNHEY, SVGAGI. The CDR3 loop spans 15 amino acids. DNA for the CDR3: TGTGCCAGCAGTTCGGGGACAGGGCGGGCCGGGGAGCTGTTTTTT. Translation gives CASSSGTGRAGELFF.

This rearrangement joins TRBV18 to TRBJ1-1; 8 positions match TRBD1. The CDR3 sequence is 13 residues long. With 3 bases clipped from V and 3 bases from J, the junction kept 0 bases outside the gene matches. Germline V gene lookup returns CDR1 KGHSH and CDR2 LQKENI. In DNA form, the CDR3 reads TGTGCCAGCTCACCGACAGGGGACACTGAAGCTTTCTTT. Translation gives CASSPTGDTEAFF.

The CDR3: CASLRKLGGLNEQYF. The DNA for the CDR3 is TGTGCCAGCCTACGAAAACTAGGGGGTTTGAACGAGCAGTACTTC. The genes are TRBV6-5 and TRBJ2-7, with D possibly TRBD1 on 6 matching bases. This CDR3 comprises 15 residues. Trimming took off 8 bases at V and 5 bases at J, with 22 bases between the two ends. Per the germline V gene, CDR1 is MNHEY and CDR2 is SVGAGI.

The rearrangement joins TRBV11-3 to TRBJ2-5; possible D gene TRBD1, 7 bases. Germline V gene sequence: CDR1 SGHNT, CDR2 YENEEA. The germline V and J ends were trimmed by 5 bases and 9 bases, with 16 bases remaining between them. The CDR3 consists of 13 residues. This CDR3 reads CASSPGQEGAQYF. The CDR3 DNA is TGTGCCAGCAGCCCCGGACAGGAGGGGGCCCAGTACTTC.

CDR3 amino acids: CASTSSPKEGDTQETQYF. CDR3 bases: TGCGCCAGCACCTCTTCTCCGAAAGAGGGGGATACACAAGAGACCCAGTACTTC. This chain connects TRBV10-1 to TRBJ2-5; possibly TRBD1 for D (6 bases). Looked up from germline, CDR1 is WNHNN and CDR2 is SYGVQD (reference sequence). CDR3 size: 18 residues. V was shortened by 7 bases and J by 2 bases, with 26 bases between the two germline ends.

The CDR3 is CATCRGGTDTQYF. CDR3 sequence (DNA): TGCGCCACTTGCCGGGGGGGGACAGATACGCAGTATTTT. The rearrangement links TRBV10-2 to TRBJ2-3; 8 nucleotides align to TRBD2. CDR3 length equals 13 residues. Trimming at V came to 10 bases and at J to 3 bases, leaving 6 bases not matched to a gene. Germline CDR1 is WSHSY and CDR2 is SAAADI.